This is a list of T cell receptor beta chains from one sample in a study of OX40 agonist ivuxolimab in advanced cancers. Here immunoSEQ multiplex PCR was the method, and the copy in TCRdb shows in-frame clones only, minus some. In the table there are roughly 62,000 clones, roughly 88% of which are singletons. Sequences were derived from CD4+ or CD8+ T cells sorted from blood, sampled in a trial of the OX40 agonist ivuxolimab. Every receptor here comes from an adult with an advanced solid tumor such as melanoma, head and neck, liver or kidney cancer. Both conserved end residues are part of each CDR3. The order of the fields is D gene, V gene, J gene, clone size, CDR3 DNA, CDR3 protein. The D gene is left open where the match is weak. Rows may omit the clone size; those that give it use once, few, many or a size class.

TRBD2	TRBV7-9	TRBJ2-2	NA	TGTGCCAGCAGCTTCGCTAGCGGTTACACCGGGGAGCTGTTTTTT	CASSFASGYTGELFF
TRBD1	TRBV6-6	TRBJ1-5	NA	TGTGCCAGCGGCGACAGGGGACCGAATCAGCCCCAGCATTTT	CASGDRGPNQPQHF
NA	TRBV18	TRBJ2-2	NA	TGTGCCAGCTCACCATCCAACAGTTTGAACACCGGGGAGCTGTTTTTT	CASSPSNSLNTGELFF
NA	TRBV7-3	TRBJ2-3	NA	TGTGCCAGCAGGGAGTTGCCGTCCACAGATACGCAGTATTTT	CASRELPSTDTQYF
TRBD1	TRBV5-5	TRBJ2-4	NA	TGTGCCAGCAGCTGGACAGGGGGCGGCAACATTCAGTACTTC	CASSWTGGGNIQYF
NA	TRBV7-2	TRBJ2-3	few	TGTGCCAGCAGCTTAATGGCAGGGAGGACAGATACGCAGTATTTT	CASSLMAGRTDTQYF
TRBD1	TRBV29-1	TRBJ1-1	NA	TGCAGCGCACCGGGGACAGGATACACTGAAGCTTTCTTT	CSAPGTGYTEAFF
NA	TRBV27	TRBJ2-7	NA	TGTGCCAGCAGTCTCGCCGGGACAACTTACGAGCAGTACTTC	CASSLAGTTYEQYF
TRBD1	TRBV5-1	TRBJ1-2	NA	TGCGCCAGCAGCTTGGCCGGGGGACAGGGGACACTGAACTATGGCTACACCTTC	CASSLAGGQGTLNYGYTF
TRBD1	TRBV7-8	TRBJ2-4	NA	TGTGCCAGCAGCCACCGACAGGGGGCTGCCAAAAACATTCAGTACTTC	CASSHRQGAAKNIQYF
TRBD1	TRBV27	TRBJ2-1	NA	TGTGCCAGCAGTTCTCTCGACAGGGGGATTTGGTATGAGCAGTTCTTC	CASSSLDRGIWYEQFF
NA	TRBV7-9	TRBJ2-7	NA	TGTGCCAGCAGCTTAGCGACGGTCCTCAGGGCCGAGCAGTACTTC	CASSLATVLRAEQYF
TRBD2	TRBV28	TRBJ2-2	NA	TGTGCCAGCACCTACGGGGGGGCGAACACCGGGGAGCTGTTTTTT	CASTYGGANTGELFF
TRBD1	TRBV6-8	TRBJ1-2	NA	TGTGCCAGCAGCCGGACAGGGGGCTCATCCTCGGGTGGCTACACCTTC	CASSRTGGSSSGGYTF
NA	TRBV2	TRBJ2-7	once	TGTGCCAGCCGTGCCTACGAGCAGTACTTC	CASRAYEQYF
NA	TRBV6-5	TRBJ2-7	NA	TGTGCCAGCAGCTCCACGACCGGTGAGAACTACGAGCAGTACTTC	CASSSTTGENYEQYF
NA	TRBV14	TRBJ2-7	once	TGTGCCAGCAGCCAGTCAGGGGACGAGCAGTACTTC	CASSQSGDEQYF
TRBD2	TRBV13	TRBJ2-1	NA	TGTGCCAGCAGCCCGGAGCGGGGGAGAGGCTCCTACAATGAGCAGTTCTTC	CASSPERGRGSYNEQFF
NA	TRBV5-4	TRBJ2-2	NA	TGTGCCAGCAGCCCCTCGGGCTACGCCACCGGGGAGCTGTTTTTT	CASSPSGYATGELFF
TRBD2	TRBV7-2	TRBJ2-7	NA	TGTGCCAGCAGCTTGACGGCGGGGGGCGGTTACGAGCAGTACTTC	CASSLTAGGGYEQYF
NA	TRBV30	TRBJ2-5	NA	TGTGCCTGGAGTCCACCCCCGGGGAGAGAGACCCAGTACTTC	CAWSPPPGRETQYF
NA	TRBV2	TRBJ2-7	NA	TGTGCCAGCAGTGAAGTCCGCGAGCAGTACTTC	CASSEVREQYF
NA	TRBV9	TRBJ1-5	NA	TGTGCCAGCAGCGTAGGACCAAACAATCAGCCCCAGCATTTT	CASSVGPNNQPQHF
NA	TRBV10-3	TRBJ1-6	NA	TGTGCCATCAGTGAGGAAGGTCGTAATTCACCCCTCCACTTT	CAISEEGRNSPLHF
TRBD2	TRBV6-4	TRBJ2-1	NA	TGTGCCAGCAGTGACTTAGGGACTAGCGGGGGAAATGAGCAGTTCTTC	CASSDLGTSGGNEQFF
NA	TRBV5-1	TRBJ2-7	once	TGCGCCAGCAGCTTGGCCCCGGGCCCCCAGGAGCAGTACTTC	CASSLAPGPQEQYF
NA	TRBV7-6	TRBJ2-7	NA	TGTGCCAGCAGCTTAGGGATTTCCTACGAGCAGTACTTC	CASSLGISYEQYF
NA	TRBV11-2	TRBJ1-4	NA	TGTGCCAGCAGCTTTGCAGGGGTCGGTGAAAAACTGTTTTTT	CASSFAGVGEKLFF
TRBD1	TRBV11-3	TRBJ2-7	NA	TGTGCCAGCAGCTTAGCGCCAGGACAGGTGATCTACGAGCAGTACTTC	CASSLAPGQVIYEQYF
NA	TRBV6-5	TRBJ1-2	NA	TGTGCCAGCAGTTATTACAGTAACTATGGCTACACCTTC	CASSYYSNYGYTF
NA	TRBV6-5	TRBJ1-5	NA	TGTGCCAGCAGTTACTCGAAGGGGCAAGATCAGCCCCAGCATTTT	CASSYSKGQDQPQHF
TRBD1	TRBV18	TRBJ2-7	NA	TGTGCCAGCTCACCACCGGGACAGGGAGCCTACGAGCAGTACTTC	CASSPPGQGAYEQYF
TRBD2	TRBV28	TRBJ2-7	NA	TGTGCCAGCAGTCCGACTAGCGGGGTCTCCTACGAGCAGTACTTC	CASSPTSGVSYEQYF
NA	TRBV23-1	TRBJ2-5	NA	TGCGCCATCCCAGGGGGGAGGGGATGGGAGACCCAGTACTTC	CAIPGGRGWETQYF
NA	TRBV27	TRBJ2-7	NA	NA	CASSILGSSYEQYF
NA	TRBV27	TRBJ2-3	once	TGTGCCAGCAGTCCAGGGACCTATGGGACAGATACGCAGTATTTT	CASSPGTYGTDTQYF
TRBD1	TRBV5-1	TRBJ2-7	few	TGCGCCAGCAGCTTCAACCCCGGGACAGGGAAAGTCCGCGAGCAGTACTTC	CASSFNPGTGKVREQYF
NA	TRBV18	TRBJ2-3	NA	TGTGCCAGCTCACCACTCCAAGTAGATACGCAGTATTTT	CASSPLQVDTQYF
NA	TRBV6-5	TRBJ2-7	once	TGTGCCAGCAGGGGGGGCCCGAGGGACTACGAGCAGTACTTC	CASRGGPRDYEQYF
NA	TRBV30	TRBJ2-3	NA	TGTGCCTGGAGTGTAGGGGGGACAGATACGCAGTATTTT	CAWSVGGTDTQYF
TRBD2	TRBV18	TRBJ2-1	NA	TGTGCCAGCTCACCGCGGGGGGGCAAGGAGCAGTTCTTC	CASSPRGGKEQFF
NA	TRBV19	TRBJ2-7	NA	TGTGCCAGTAGAAGAGGCCCCCAGATCTCCTACGAGCAGTACTTC	CASRRGPQISYEQYF
TRBD2	TRBV7-9	TRBJ2-5	NA	TGTGCCAGCAGCTTAGACGCGGGGGGGCGAGGGACCCAGTACTTC	CASSLDAGGRGTQYF
NA	TRBV7-8	TRBJ2-7	NA	TGTGCCAGCAGCTCAGATACAGGGTTGGGCTCCTACGAGCAGTACTTC	CASSSDTGLGSYEQYF
NA	TRBV5-5	TRBJ2-7	NA	TGTGCCAGCAGCGCCACTGGCGACTACGAGCAGTACTTC	CASSATGDYEQYF
NA	TRBV7-8	TRBJ2-1	NA	TGTGCCAGCAGCTCCTACGGCGATGAGCAGTTCTTC	CASSSYGDEQFF
NA	TRBV9	TRBJ1-1	few	TGTGCCAGCAGCGTAGATCTCAGTTTGGGTACTGAAGCTTTCTTT	CASSVDLSLGTEAFF
NA	TRBV11-3	TRBJ2-7	once	TGTGCCAGCAGCTTCAGCAGGGCCTACGAGCAGTACTTC	CASSFSRAYEQYF
NA	TRBV4-3	TRBJ1-4	NA	TGCGCCAGCAGCCACCTATCGGCGGATAATGAAAAACTGTTTTTT	CASSHLSADNEKLFF
TRBD1	TRBV6-5	TRBJ2-7	NA	TGTGCCAGCATGGGGACAGCGGCGGGCCGGTACTTC	CASMGTAAGRYF
NA	TRBV10-3	TRBJ1-1	NA	TGTGCCATCAGTAGGGGACAAGCGAACACTGAAGCTTTCTTT	CAISRGQANTEAFF
NA	TRBV4-2	TRBJ2-5	once	TGTGCCAGCAGCCAAGATCCGAGGGGGGACGAGACCCAGTACTTC	CASSQDPRGDETQYF
TRBD1	TRBV2	TRBJ1-2	NA	TGTGCCAGCACCGGGACAGGAGGTAACTATGGCTACACCTTC	CASTGTGGNYGYTF